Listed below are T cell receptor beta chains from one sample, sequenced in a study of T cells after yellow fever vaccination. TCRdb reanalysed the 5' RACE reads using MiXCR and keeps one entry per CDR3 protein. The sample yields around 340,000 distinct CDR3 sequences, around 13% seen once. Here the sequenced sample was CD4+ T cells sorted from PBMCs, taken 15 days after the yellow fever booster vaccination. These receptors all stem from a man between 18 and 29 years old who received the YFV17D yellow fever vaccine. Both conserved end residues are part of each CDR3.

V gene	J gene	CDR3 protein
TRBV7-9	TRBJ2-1	CASSPGGFRVNYNEQFF
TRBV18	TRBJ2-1	CASSPPTSGGYNEQFF
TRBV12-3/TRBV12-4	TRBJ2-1	CASSISGTSINHEQFF
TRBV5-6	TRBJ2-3	CASSLGIGDTQYF
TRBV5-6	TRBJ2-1	CASSLEGRYLPNEQFF
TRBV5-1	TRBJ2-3	CASSPGLAETDTQYF
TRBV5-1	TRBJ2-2	CASSRGTSGPTGELFF
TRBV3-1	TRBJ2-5	CASSRDNLGTQYF
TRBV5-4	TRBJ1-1	CASSGQENLNTEAFF
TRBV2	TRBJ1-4	CASSDHGQGGEKLFF
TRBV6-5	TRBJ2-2	CASSPYRGMNTGELFF
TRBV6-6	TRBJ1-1	CASSYSRVMGNTEAFF
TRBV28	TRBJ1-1	CASSSPGQGYTEAFF
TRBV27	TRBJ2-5	CASSADLGGPDTQYF
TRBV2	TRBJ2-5	CASSESSETQYF
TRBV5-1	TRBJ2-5	CASRPDRARETQYF
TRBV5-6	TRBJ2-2	CASSLHNTGELFF
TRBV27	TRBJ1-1	CATGTAMNTEAFF
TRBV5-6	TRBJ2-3	CASSWGTSGSTDTQYF
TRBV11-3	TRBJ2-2	CASSSRQGANGELFF